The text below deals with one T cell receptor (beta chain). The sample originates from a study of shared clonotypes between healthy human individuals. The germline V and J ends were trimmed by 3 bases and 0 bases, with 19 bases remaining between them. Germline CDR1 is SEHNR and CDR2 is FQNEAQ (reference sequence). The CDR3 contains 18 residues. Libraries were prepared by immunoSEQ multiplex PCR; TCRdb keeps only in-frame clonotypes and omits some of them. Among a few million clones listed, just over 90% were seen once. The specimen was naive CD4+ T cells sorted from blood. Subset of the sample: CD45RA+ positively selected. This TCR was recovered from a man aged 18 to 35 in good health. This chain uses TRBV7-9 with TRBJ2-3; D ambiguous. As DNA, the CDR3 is TGTGCCAGCAGCTTCACCCTCTCGGCAGTAGAGAGCACAGATACGCAGTATTTT. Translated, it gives CASSFTLSAVESTDTQYF.